This is a list of T cell receptor beta chains from one sample in a study of regulatory T cells in long-lasting Graves disease. MiXCR, applied by TCRdb to the multiplex PCR reads, yields one record per CDR3 protein. The sample shows roughly 430,000 distinct CDR3 sequences, about 15% of them seen only once. The same sample was also used in a study of T cells in Graves' hyperthyroidism and ophthalmopathy.

Sequenced here: peripheral blood mononuclear cells (PBMCs), sampled at new diagnosis, from a patient treated with antithyroid drugs. The receptor set was obtained from a woman aged 30 to 39 with Graves disease. Each CDR3 is given with its conserved first and last residue. The D gene is left open where the match is weak. Clone size is given for some rows only: seen once, a few or many times, or a class if the clone is expanded.

D gene	V gene	J gene	clone size	CDR3 protein	CDR3 DNA
NA	TRBV7-9	TRBJ1-2	once	CASSSQEPASGYTF	TGTGCCAGCAGCTCACAGGAGCCGGCGAGTGGCTACACCTTC
NA	TRBV19	TRBJ2-5	few	CASSTSGLETQYF	TGTGCCAGTAGTACCTCGGGACTGGAGACCCAGTACTTC
NA	TRBV20-1	TRBJ2-1	many	CSARTGGISSYNEQFF	TGCAGTGCTAGAACTGGAGGGATTAGCTCCTACAATGAGCAGTTCTTC
TRBD2	TRBV11-2	TRBJ2-2	NA	CASSLARGRSTGELFF	TGTGCCAGCAGCTTAGCGCGCGGGAGAAGTACCGGGGAGCTGTTTTTT
TRBD2	TRBV19	TRBJ2-1	few	CASTSGFYNEQFF	TGTGCCAGCACTAGCGGATTCTACAATGAGCAGTTCTTC
NA	TRBV6-1	TRBJ1-3	many	CASSEFFPTGQDTIYF	TGTGCCAGCAGTGAATTTTTTCCGACCGGGCAAGACACCATATATTTT
TRBD1	TRBV28	TRBJ2-7	many	CASTPAGTGQYEQYF	TGTGCCAGCACTCCGGCCGGGACAGGGCAATACGAGCAGTACTTC
NA	TRBV4-1	TRBJ1-5	many	CASSQDTLNQPQHF	TGCGCCAGCAGCCAGGACACACTCAATCAGCCCCAGCATTTT
TRBD1	TRBV10-2	TRBJ1-3	NA	CASSPDRGHRNTIYF	TGCGCCAGCTCCCCGGACAGGGGGCACAGAAACACCATATATTTT
NA	TRBV7-9	TRBJ1-4	many	CASSLGQDEKLFF	TGTGCCAGCAGCTTAGGGCAGGATGAAAAACTGTTTTTT
NA	TRBV6-1	TRBJ2-7	many	CASKIPGAKSEQYF	TGTGCCAGCAAGATCCCGGGGGCCAAGTCCGAGCAGTACTTC
TRBD2	TRBV6-1	TRBJ2-3	few	CASSPSAGDPDTQYF	TGTGCCAGCAGTCCCTCAGCGGGAGACCCAGATACGCAGTATTTT
TRBD2	TRBV11-2	TRBJ2-2	many	CASSLTASGSRLLNTGELFF	TGTGCCAGCAGCTTAACGGCTAGCGGGAGCCGACTACTGAACACCGGGGAGCTGTTTTTT
NA	TRBV7-2	TRBJ1-3	NA	CASSLARETDTIYF	TGTGCCAGCAGCTTAGCGCGAGAGACAGACACCATATATTTT
TRBD1	TRBV11-2	TRBJ1-5	many	CASSLGQGTHQPQHF	TGTGCCAGCAGCTTGGGACAGGGTACGCATCAGCCCCAGCATTTT
TRBD2	TRBV5-1	TRBJ2-3	many	CASSLILAGAMPDTQYF	TGCGCCAGCAGCTTGATTCTAGCGGGAGCCATGCCAGATACGCAGTATTTT
NA	TRBV20-1	TRBJ2-5	few	CSARGGGTETQYF	TGCAGTGCTAGAGGCGGGGGCACGGAGACCCAGTACTTC
TRBD2	TRBV11-2	TRBJ2-3	NA	CASSFRLAATDTQYF	TGTGCCAGCAGCTTTCGACTAGCGGCCACAGATACGCAGTATTTT